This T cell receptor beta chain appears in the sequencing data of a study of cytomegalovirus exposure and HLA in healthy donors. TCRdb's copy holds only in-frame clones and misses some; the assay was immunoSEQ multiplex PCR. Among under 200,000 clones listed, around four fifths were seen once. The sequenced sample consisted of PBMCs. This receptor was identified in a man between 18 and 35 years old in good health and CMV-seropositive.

The CDR3 DNA reads TGCGCCAGCAGCCAAGGGCTAGCGGGCGGGGAGCTGTTTTTT. Protein sequence: CASSQGLAGGELFF. The chain employs TRBV4-3 and TRBJ2-2; 8 bases match TRBD2. Germline assignment: CDR1 LGHNA and CDR2 YSLEER. This CDR3 is 14 amino acids long. Losses at the gene ends were 1 base for V and 7 bases for J; bases not matched to a gene: 2.